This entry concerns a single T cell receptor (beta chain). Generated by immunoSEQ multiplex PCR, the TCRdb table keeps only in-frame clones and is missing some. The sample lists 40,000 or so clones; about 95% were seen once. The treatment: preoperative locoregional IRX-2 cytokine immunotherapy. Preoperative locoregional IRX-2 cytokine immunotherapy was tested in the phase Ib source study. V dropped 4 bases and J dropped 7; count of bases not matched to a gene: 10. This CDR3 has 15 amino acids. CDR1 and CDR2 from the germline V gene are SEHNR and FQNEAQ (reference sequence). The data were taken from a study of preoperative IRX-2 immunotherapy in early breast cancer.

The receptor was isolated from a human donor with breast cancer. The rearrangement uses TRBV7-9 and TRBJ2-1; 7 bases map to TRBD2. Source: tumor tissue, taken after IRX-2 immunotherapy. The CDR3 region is CASSSLGGLRNEQFF. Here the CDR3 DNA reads TGTGCCAGCAGCTCTCTCGGGGGACTACGAAATGAGCAGTTCTTC.